The next 7 T cell receptor beta chains were all read from a single sample in a study of cytomegalovirus exposure and HLA in healthy donors. PCR amplification relied on 60 Vbeta primers (plus 13 Jbeta primers). The protocol was immunoSEQ multiplex PCR, while the TCRdb copy is restricted to in-frame clones and leaves out a portion. The sample holds 120,000 or so clones, 83% seen once. Sequencing was carried out using PBMCs. These TCRs come from a woman aged 40 to 50 in good health and CMV-seropositive.

This clone showed up just a few times. This rearrangement joins TRBV11-2 to TRBJ1-2; D unresolved. Germline CDR1 reads SGHAT; CDR2 reads FQNNGV. The V and J ends lost 5 bases and 2 bases respectively, with 12 bases between them. The CDR3 covers 14 residues. DNA of the CDR3: TGTGCCAGCAGCCCCCCCCGGGGAAACTATGGCTACACCTTC. This translates into CASSPPRGNYGYTF.

The rearrangement joins TRBV25-1 to TRBJ2-7, with a weak D call TRBD1 (6 bases). In germline, CDR1 is MGHDK, CDR2 SYGVNS. This CDR3 comprises 13 residues. The V end lost 4 bases, the J end lost 7 bases, and 14 bases lay between the germline ends. CDR3 sequence (DNA): TGTGCCAGCAGTGTGCAGGGGCAGGGTGAGCAGTACTTC. Protein product: CASSVQGQGEQYF.

The chain has TRBV6-1 and TRBJ1-2; possible D gene TRBD1, 5 bases. Germline V gene data show CDR1 as MNHNS and CDR2 as SASEGT. This CDR3 comprises 13 residues. Trimming took off 1 base at V and 3 bases at J, with 6 bases between the two ends. The CDR3 is CASSEGQYYGYTF. The CDR3 region has the DNA TGTGCCAGCAGTGAAGGACAGTACTATGGCTACACCTTC.

The chain is built from TRBV27 and TRBJ1-4; 10 nucleotides line up with TRBD1. Germline V gene sequence: CDR1 MNHEY, CDR2 SMNVEV (reference sequence). Trimming removed 8 bases from V and 6 bases from J; junction bases left unmatched: 6. This CDR3 has 14 amino acids. The CDR3 spells CASGLTGGDEKLFF. The CDR3 nucleotides are TGTGCCAGCGGATTGACAGGGGGCGATGAAAAACTGTTTTTT.

The chain is built from TRBV6-5 and TRBJ2-3; TRBD2 agrees at 11 bases. The CDR3 is 15 residues long. Germline CDR1 and CDR2: MNHEY and SVGAGI. J was trimmed by 5 bases and V by 5 bases; bases with no gene match: 6. CDR3 amino acids: CASSRLAGIVDTQYF. Here the CDR3 DNA reads TGTGCCAGCAGTCGACTAGCGGGAATTGTAGATACGCAGTATTTT.

The chain couples TRBV11-2 to TRBJ2-1; 9 bases fit TRBD2. CDR1 is SGHAT and CDR2 is FQNNGV in the germline V gene. This CDR3 contains 15 residues. V shed 1 base, J shed 6 bases, and the junction held 4 bases outside the gene matches. CDR3 sequence reads: CASSLGSGRPNEQFF. For the CDR3, the DNA is TGTGCCAGCAGCTTAGGGAGCGGGAGGCCCAATGAGCAGTTCTTC.

V is TRBV6-1 and J is TRBJ2-5, with a tentative D call TRBD1 (6 bases). Per germline, CDR1 MNHNS and CDR2 SASEGT. CDR3 size: 14 residues. V dropped 7 bases and J dropped 1 base, with 13 bases sitting between them. CDR3 region: CASTEGTTQETQYF. In DNA, the CDR3 is TGTGCCAGCACCGAGGGGACAACCCAAGAGACCCAGTACTTC.